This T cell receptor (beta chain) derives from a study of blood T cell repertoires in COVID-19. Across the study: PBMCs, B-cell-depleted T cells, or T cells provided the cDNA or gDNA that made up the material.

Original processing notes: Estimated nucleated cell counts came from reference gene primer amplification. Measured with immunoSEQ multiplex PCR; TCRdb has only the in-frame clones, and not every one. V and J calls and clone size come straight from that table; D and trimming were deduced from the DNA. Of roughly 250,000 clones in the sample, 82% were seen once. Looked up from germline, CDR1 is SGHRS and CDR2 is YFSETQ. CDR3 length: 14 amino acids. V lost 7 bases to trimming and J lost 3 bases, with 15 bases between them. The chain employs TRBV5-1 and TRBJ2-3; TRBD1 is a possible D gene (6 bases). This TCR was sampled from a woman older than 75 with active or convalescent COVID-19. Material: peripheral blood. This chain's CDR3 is CASRRDIGTDTQYF. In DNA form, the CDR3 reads TGCGCCAGCCGCCGGGACATTGGGACAGATACGCAGTATTTT.